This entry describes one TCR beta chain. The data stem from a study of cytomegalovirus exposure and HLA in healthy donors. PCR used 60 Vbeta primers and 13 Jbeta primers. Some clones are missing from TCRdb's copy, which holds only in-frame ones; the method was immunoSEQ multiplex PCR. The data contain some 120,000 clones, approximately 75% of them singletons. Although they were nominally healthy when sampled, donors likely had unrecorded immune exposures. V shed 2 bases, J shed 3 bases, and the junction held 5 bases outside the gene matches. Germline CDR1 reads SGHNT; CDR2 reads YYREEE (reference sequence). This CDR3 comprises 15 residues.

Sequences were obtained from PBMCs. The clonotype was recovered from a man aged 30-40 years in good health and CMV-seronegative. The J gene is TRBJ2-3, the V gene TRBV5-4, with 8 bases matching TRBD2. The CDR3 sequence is CASSFKREGTDTQYF. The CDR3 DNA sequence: TGTGCCAGCAGCTTTAAACGGGAGGGAACAGATACGCAGTATTTT.